One and the same sample provided the 12 T cell receptor beta chains below, sequenced in a study of T-cell memory formation after mild COVID-19. Each CDR3 protein is one row after TCRdb ran MiXCR on the 5' RACE reads. The sample holds about 300,000 distinct CDR3 sequences; roughly 19% are singletons and the top ten take around 21%. The sequenced sample consisted of PBMCs or a T cell subset sorted from them (not recorded which). The receptor set was obtained from a man between 18 and 35 years old who had mild COVID-19 (a few samples of this study predate the infection). Cell type and time point are not known.

This clonotype was recorded a few times. This chain joins TRBV12-3 or TRBV12-4 and TRBJ2-3; 7 positions agree with TRBD2. CDR3 length: 16 amino acids. Losses at the gene ends were 3 bases for V and 2 bases for J; bases not matched to a gene: 8. CDR3 amino acids: CASSFRLAEDTDTQYF. The CDR3 bases are TGTGCCAGCAGTTTTCGTCTAGCGGAAGACACAGATACGCAGTATTTT.

The rearrangement links TRBV20-1 to TRBJ2-5; D uncertain. From germline, CDR1 is DFQATT and CDR2 SNEGSKA (reference sequence). The CDR3 has 12 amino acids. V was trimmed by 0 bases and J by 5 bases, leaving 7 bases between them. CDR3 loop: CSARDGYETQYF. Written as DNA, the CDR3 is TGCAGTGCTAGAGATGGGTACGAGACCCAGTACTTC.

The chain couples TRBV29-1 to TRBJ2-2, with no clear D. V was cut by 0 bases and J by 5 bases, with 13 bases left in between. Germline V gives CDR1 SQVTM, CDR2 ANQGSEA. The CDR3 spans 15 residues. As DNA, the CDR3 is TGCAGCGTTGAAGATCTCACGTCCGGGACCGGGGAGCTGTTTTTT. It codes for CSVEDLTSGTGELFF.

A few counts support this clonotype. This chain joins TRBV12-3 or TRBV12-4 and TRBJ1-6, with D tentatively TRBD1 (6 bases). The CDR3 totals 13 residues. Trimming cost V 7 bases and J 10 bases, with 14 bases left between them. CDR3 region: CASNLWGASPLHF. CDR3 nucleotide sequence: TGTGCCAGCAACCTTTGGGGGGCATCACCCCTCCACTTT.

The chain has TRBV27 and TRBJ2-1; 7 positions agree with TRBD1. CDR1 is MNHEY and CDR2 is SMNVEV in the germline V gene (reference sequence). The CDR3 loop spans 15 amino acids. The trim removed 9 bases at V and 7 bases at J, leaving 15 bases unmatched. CDR3 DNA sequence: TGTGCCAGTAGAACCGACAGGGAAGGAACTAATGAGCAGTTCTTC. Translated, it gives CASRTDREGTNEQFF.

DNA of the CDR3: TGCGCCAGCAGCTGGGACAGGGCCGGCACAGATACGCAGTATTTT. It specifies CASSWDRAGTDTQYF. The gene calls are TRBV5-1 and TRBJ2-3; 9 nucleotides align to TRBD1. The CDR3 loop spans 15 amino acids. The J segment lost 1 base and the V segment lost 3 bases, leaving 3 bases of the junction unmatched. The germline V gene has CDR1 SGHRS and CDR2 YFSETQ.

This clonotype was detected only a few times. This chain links TRBV6-2 or TRBV6-3 with TRBJ2-7; the match to TRBD2 covers 8 bases. This CDR3 spans 15 amino acids. The V and J ends lost 2 bases and 3 bases, in that order; junction bases with no gene match: 6. Germline V CDR1 and CDR2: MNHEY, SVGEGT. DNA for the CDR3: TGTGCCAGCAGTTACAAACAGGCGGGGGGCTACGAGCAGTACGTC. Its translation: CASSYKQAGGYEQYV.

This clonotype has a count of ten or more. The chain links TRBV27 to TRBJ2-3; the match to TRBD1 covers 8 bases. V gave up 2 bases and J gave up 3 bases; unmatched junction bases: 1. The V gene's germline CDR1 is MNHEY and CDR2 SMNVEV (reference sequence). CDR3 length: 14 residues. CDR3 bases: TGTGCCAGCAGTTTAAGGGACAGGACAGATACGCAGTATTTT. Its translation is CASSLRDRTDTQYF.

This clonotype was counted between two and nine times. CDR3 DNA: TGCGCCAGCAGCTTGTTGTCTCTGGGGGAGACCCAGTACTTC. Amino acids: CASSLLSLGETQYF. This sequence joins TRBV5-1 and TRBJ2-5; no firm D call. CDR1 is SGHRS, CDR2 YFSETQ, per germline. The CDR3 has 14 amino acids. V was clipped by 1 base and J by 5 bases, with 12 bases between them.

The chain uses TRBV9 and TRBJ2-1; D is unresolved. The length of the CDR3 is 16 residues. Germline V gene data show CDR1 as SGDLS and CDR2 as YYNGEE. V was trimmed by 0 bases and J by 0 bases, leaving 10 bases between them. In DNA form, the CDR3 reads TGTGCCAGCAGCGTAGTAAAGCCTAGCTCCTACAATGAGCAGTTCTTC. The encoded protein is CASSVVKPSSYNEQFF.

In DNA, the CDR3 is TGTGCCAGCAGTTTAGCCACCATTGCCTATGGCTACACCTTC. Translating gives CASSLATIAYGYTF. The V gene is TRBV12-3 or TRBV12-4, the J gene TRBJ1-2; no clear D gene. CDR3 length equals 14 residues. The V and J ends lost 0 bases and 4 bases respectively, with 9 bases between them.

Only a few counts were recorded for this clonotype. This chain links TRBV5-1 with TRBJ1-2; possibly TRBD1 for D (6 bases). CDR3 size: 13 residues. V lost 0 bases to trimming and J lost 8 bases, with 11 bases between them. The germline gives CDR1 SGHRS, CDR2 YFSETQ. The CDR3 loop is CASSLGRGGGYTF. For the CDR3, the DNA is TGCGCCAGCAGCTTGGGTCGAGGGGGAGGCTACACCTTC.